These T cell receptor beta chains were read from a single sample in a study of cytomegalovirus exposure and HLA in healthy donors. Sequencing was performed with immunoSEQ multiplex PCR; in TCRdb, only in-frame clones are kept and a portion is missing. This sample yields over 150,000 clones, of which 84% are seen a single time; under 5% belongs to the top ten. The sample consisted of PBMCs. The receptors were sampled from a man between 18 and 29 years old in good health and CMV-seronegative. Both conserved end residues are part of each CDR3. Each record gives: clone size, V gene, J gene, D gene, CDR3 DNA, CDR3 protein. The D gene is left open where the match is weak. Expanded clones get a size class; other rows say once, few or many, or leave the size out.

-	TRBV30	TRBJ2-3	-	TGTGCCTGGAGTGTACTCGGAGGGGGGGCGCAGTATTTT	CAWSVLGGGAQYF
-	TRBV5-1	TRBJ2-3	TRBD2	TGCGCCAGCAGCTTGGGAGGAGCGGGGGGTAGCACAGATACGCAGTATTTT	CASSLGGAGGSTDTQYF
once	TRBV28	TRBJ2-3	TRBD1	TGTGCCAGCAGGGTAGGGGGCCCGGAGTCGCAGTATTTT	CASRVGGPESQYF
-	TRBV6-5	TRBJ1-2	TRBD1	TGTGCCAGCAGGGAGGACAGGGACTATGGCTACACCTTC	CASREDRDYGYTF
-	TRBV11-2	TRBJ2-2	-	TGTGCCAGCAGCTTAGTCTACCCGAACACCGGGGAGCTGTTTTTT	CASSLVYPNTGELFF
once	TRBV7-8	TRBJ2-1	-	TGTGCCAGCAGCTTCGGGCAGGGCTACAATGAGCAGTTCTTC	CASSFGQGYNEQFF
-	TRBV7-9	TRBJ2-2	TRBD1	TGTGCCAGCAGCTCGCGACAGGGGATGGCCGGGGAGCTGTTTTTT	CASSSRQGMAGELFF
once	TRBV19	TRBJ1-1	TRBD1	TGTGCCAGTAGTTTCGGGACAGGGAACACTGAAGCTTTCTTT	CASSFGTGNTEAFF
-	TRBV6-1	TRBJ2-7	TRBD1	TGTGCCAGCACCCGAACTGGGACAGGGCCCTACGAGCAGTACTTC	CASTRTGTGPYEQYF
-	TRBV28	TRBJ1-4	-	TGTGCCAGCAGTTTACAGACTACTAATGAAAAACTGTTTTTT	CASSLQTTNEKLFF
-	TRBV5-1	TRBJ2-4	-	TGCGCCAGCAGCACAGATAACATTCAGTACTTC	CASSTDNIQYF
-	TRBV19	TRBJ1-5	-	TGTGCCAGTAGCACCACCGGGACAAATAGCAATCAGCCCCAGCATTTT	CASSTTGTNSNQPQHF
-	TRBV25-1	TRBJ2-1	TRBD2	TGTGCCAGCAGTGCCCTGACTAGCGGGAGAGCAAATGAGCAGTTCTTC	CASSALTSGRANEQFF
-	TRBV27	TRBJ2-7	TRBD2	TGTGCCAGCAGCCCGCTAGGACTAGCGGGGACCTACGAGCAGTACTTC	CASSPLGLAGTYEQYF
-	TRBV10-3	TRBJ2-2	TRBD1	TGTGCCATCCAGCAGGGGGCAAACACCGGGGAGCTGTTTTTT	CAIQQGANTGELFF
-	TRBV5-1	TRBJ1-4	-	TGCGCCAGCAGGGACGGACTAGATGAAAAACTGTTTTTT	CASRDGLDEKLFF
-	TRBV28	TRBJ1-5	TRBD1	TGTGCCAGCAGTTCCCCGGGACAGAGCTTTTTCAATCAGCCCCAGCATTTT	CASSSPGQSFFNQPQHF
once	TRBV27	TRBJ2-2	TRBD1	TGTGCCAGCAGTCCTTTCCCTTCGACAGGGCCCTCGGTCACCGGGGAGCTGTTTTTT	CASSPFPSTGPSVTGELFF
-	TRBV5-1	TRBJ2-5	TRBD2	TGCGCCAGAGTCTCGGGGGGTCCGGGGACCCAGTACTTC	CARVSGGPGTQYF
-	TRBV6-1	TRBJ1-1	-	TGTGCCAGCACTGGACAGTATATGATTAACACTGAAGCTTTCTTT	CASTGQYMINTEAFF
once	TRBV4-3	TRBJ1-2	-	TGCGCCAGCAGCCTCAATGGAGATGGTGGCTACACCTTC	CASSLNGDGGYTF
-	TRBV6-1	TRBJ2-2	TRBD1	TGTGCCAGCGACAGGGGTGCGACCGGGGAGCTGTTTTTT	CASDRGATGELFF
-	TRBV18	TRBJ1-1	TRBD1	TGTGCCAGCTCACCGCCTAGGGGGCGCAGCACTGAAGCTTTCTTT	CASSPPRGRSTEAFF
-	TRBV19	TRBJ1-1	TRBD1	TGTGCCAGTAGTAGCAACAGGGGGAACACTGAAGCTTTCTTT	CASSSNRGNTEAFF
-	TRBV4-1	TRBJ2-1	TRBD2	TGCGCCAGCAGCCAAGTAGGGCTAGCGGCTGAGCAGTTCTTC	CASSQVGLAAEQFF
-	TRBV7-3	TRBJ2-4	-	TGTGCCAGCAGCTTTATACTTGTAGTTGCGGCCAAAAACATTCAGTACTTC	CASSFILVVAAKNIQYF
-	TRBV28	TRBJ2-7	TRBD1	TGTGCCAGCAGGGGACAGGGGGTACACGAGCAGTACTTC	CASRGQGVHEQYF
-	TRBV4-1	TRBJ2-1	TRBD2	TGCGCCAGCAGCCTGGCGGGACTAGCGGGAAACAATGAGCAGTTCTTC	CASSLAGLAGNNEQFF
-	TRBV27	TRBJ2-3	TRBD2	TGTGCCAGCAGTTTGGAGCGGGGGGGACTCACAGATACGCAGTATTTT	CASSLERGGLTDTQYF